This T cell receptor (beta chain) was captured by sequencing in a study of response to subunit inactivated influenza vaccine (dated by TCRdb to 2017 to 2018). About the investigation overall: To follow how T cells responded to a trivalent subunit inactivated influenza vaccine, the researchers relied on deep quantitative profiling of the T cell receptor repertoire.

Library construction relied on RT-PCR. The sequencer listed for this sample is Illumina HiSeq 2500. TCRdb ran its own pipeline on the public reads, namely fastp trimming at Q25 and MiXCR clone calling, and kept in-frame beta chains. Merged by CDR3 protein, the rows form single entries marked with the most common genes and DNA. This sample has under 950,000 distinct CDR3 sequences in its table, and about 20% of those were observed once. Together, the top ten hold roughly 10% of the sample. This clonotype was recorded a few times. Its recognized antigen is unknown. Base qualities are missing; no much larger clone stands one base away. CDR1 and CDR2 are drawn from the germline V gene (reference sequence): DFQATT, SNEGSKA. There are 12 amino acids in the CDR3, from cysteine to phenylalanine inclusive. Just CDR3 DNA is preserved here, 36 bases in frame from base 1. V loses 6 bases of germline sequence and J loses 5 bases, and the interval between the two ends is 14 bases.

The paper as a whole reports these results and caveats: According to the authors, only a limited number of new T cells may be recruited by each seasonal influenza vaccination.

The source material was PBMCs from blood, sampled about 5 days after vaccination. The chain joins TRBV20-1 to TRBJ2-7; possibly the D gene is TRBD1, per 6 matching bases. This clonotype was sampled from a man aged 45-60 years who received an inactivated influenza vaccine. Donor details come from another sample of the same person, matched by shared clones. The DNA sequence follows: TGCAGTGCCATCGAAACAGGGAACGAGCAGTACTTC. Its protein reads: CSAIETGNEQYF.